This TCR beta chain was documented in a study of cytomegalovirus exposure and HLA in healthy donors. The PCR had 60 Vbeta and 13 Jbeta primers. Measured with immunoSEQ multiplex PCR; TCRdb has only the in-frame clones, and not every one. Of 150,000 to 200,000 clones listed, about four fifths were seen once; the top ten hold 1.5% to 2%. This clone was recorded only once. This TCR came from a man aged 50 to 59 in good health and CMV-seronegative. Sequenced: PBMCs.

The CDR3 sequence: CASSPGQGRLNQPQHF. The CDR3 DNA reads as TGTGCCAGTAGTCCGGGACAGGGGCGCTTGAATCAGCCCCAGCATTTT. This chain uses TRBV19 with TRBJ1-5; 10 bases agree with TRBD1. Germline-derived CDR1 and CDR2 are LNHDA and SQIVND (reference sequence). CDR3 length: 16 amino acids. V gave up 5 bases and J gave up 4 bases; unmatched junction bases: 8. The entire variable domain, with the rest obtained from reference TRBV19 and TRBJ1-5, is as follows: DGGITQSPKYLFRKEGQNVTLSCEQNLNHDAMYWYRQDPGQGLRLIYYSQIVNDFQKGDIAEGYSVSREKKESFPLTVTSAQKNPTAFYLCASSPGQGRLNQPQHFGDGTRLSIL.